This TCR beta chain stems from a study of blood T cell repertoires in COVID-19. This clone was observed a handful of times. One junction end disagrees with the germline gene, perhaps due to a read error. This CDR3 has 15 amino acids. Germline assignment: CDR1 SSHAT and CDR2 FNYEAQ (reference sequence). The protocol was immunoSEQ multiplex PCR, while the TCRdb copy is restricted to in-frame clones and leaves out a portion. The data hold some 350,000 clones, with more than 75% observed a single time. Allocation to cohorts depended on clinical history reported by the participants. The chain joins TRBV7-7 to TRBJ2-5, with TRBD2 as a possible D gene (6 bases). The sample consisted of PBMCs or T cells enriched from blood (not recorded which). This sequence was found in a woman between 25 and 40 years old who had recovered from COVID-19. The CDR3 is CASSSGTVGQETQYF. The CDR3 bases are TGTGCTAGCAGCTCCGGGACTGTGGGCCAAGAGACCCAGTACTTC.